The 27 T cell receptor beta chains reported below all come from one sample, sequenced in a study of T cells in Graves' hyperthyroidism and ophthalmopathy. Amplification of TCR beta CDR3 regions used RNA as the template. HTBI primers were used for first-round RT-PCR of the TCR CDR3. TCRdb recomputed calls from the multiplex PCR reads with MiXCR, one row per CDR3 protein. The table shows 600,000 or so distinct CDR3 sequences, with more than 13% occurring only once. Sequenced input: blood. The receptors were gathered from a woman younger than 30 with Graves' ophthalmopathy.

This clonotype showed up many times. The chain uses TRBV11-2 and TRBJ2-3; D gene ambiguous. CDR3 length: 14 amino acids. Per germline, CDR1 SGHAT and CDR2 FQNNGV. V shed 3 bases and J shed 1 base, with 8 bases lying between them. CDR3 DNA sequence: TGTGCCAGCAGCTTGCTTAGGGGCACAGATACGCAGTATTTT. Translation gives CASSLLRGTDTQYF. Complete variable domain (other parts from reference TRBV11-2 and TRBJ2-3): EAGVAQSPRYKIIEKRQSVAFWCNPISGHATLYWYQQILGQGPKLLIQFQNNGVVDDSQLPKDRFSAERLKGVDSTLKIQPAKLEDSAVYLCASSLLRGTDTQYFGPGTRLTVL.

This clonotype was recorded a few times. The chain links TRBV20-1 to TRBJ2-5, with 13 bases identical to TRBD2. Germline lookup yields CDR1 DFQATT and CDR2 SNEGSKA (reference sequence). The V and J ends lost 0 bases and 5 bases, in that order; junction bases with no gene match: 12. This CDR3 is 18 amino acids long. The DNA of the CDR3 is TGCAGTGCTAGAGATCAAAGTTGGACTAGCGGGAGAACCGAGACCCAGTACTTC. The encoded protein is CSARDQSWTSGRTETQYF.

This clonotype was counted at least ten times. V is TRBV7-9 and J is TRBJ2-3; D might be TRBD1 (6 bases). Looked up from germline, CDR1 is SEHNR and CDR2 is FQNEAQ (reference sequence). V lost 5 bases to trimming and J lost 2 bases, with 20 bases between them. The CDR3 runs to 17 residues. The CDR3 nucleotides read TGTGCCAGCAGCAAAGACAGGCGGCCAACCCTCACAGATACGCAGTATTTT. Translated, it gives CASSKDRRPTLTDTQYF.

The sample holds many counts of this clonotype. For the CDR3, the DNA is TGTGCCACCCAAGGCTGGACACAGGCGTCTGAAGCTTTCTTT. Translation: CATQGWTQASEAFF. This chain joins TRBV28 and TRBJ1-1; TRBD1 is a possible D gene (5 bases). The CDR3 has 14 residues. The germline V gene has CDR1 MDHEN and CDR2 SYDVKM. The V end lost 10 bases, the J end lost 6 bases, and 21 bases lay between the germline ends.

This clonotype was seen at least ten times. The chain links TRBV28 to TRBJ2-1; possible D gene TRBD2, 5 bases. The CDR3 sequence is 13 residues long. The germline V gene encodes CDR1 MDHEN and CDR2 SYDVKM. V gave up 7 bases and J gave up 4 bases, with 11 bases separating them. CDR3 residues: CASTRAGYNEQFF. The CDR3 DNA follows: TGTGCCAGCACTCGGGCGGGTTACAATGAGCAGTTCTTC.

This clonotype was counted only a few times. The genes are TRBV6-5 and TRBJ2-7; D gene ambiguous. Germline CDR1 reads MNHEY; CDR2 reads SVGAGI. V was cut by 2 bases and J by 2 bases, with 10 bases left in between. The length of the CDR3 is 14 residues. CDR3 protein: CASSYRVLAYEQYF. CDR3 in DNA: TGTGCCAGCAGTTACAGGGTTCTGGCCTACGAGCAGTACTTC.

This chain connects TRBV7-3 to TRBJ2-7; 12 bases align to TRBD2. CDR1 and CDR2 from the germline V gene are SGHTA and FQGTGA. The CDR3 runs 16 residues. The J segment lost 2 bases and the V segment lost 5 bases, leaving 7 bases of the junction unmatched. The CDR3 region has the DNA TGTGCCAGCAGCAGAGAAGGACTAGCGGGAACCTACGAGCAGTACTTC. It translates to CASSREGLAGTYEQYF.

The V gene is TRBV11-2, the J gene TRBJ2-7; unclear D gene. V lost 3 bases, J lost 6 bases, and 12 bases lay in between. Looked up from germline, CDR1 is SGHAT and CDR2 is FQNNGV. The CDR3 spans 13 residues. The CDR3 DNA sequence: TGTGCCAGCAGCTTCCAATCAGGTGGCGAGCAGTACTTC. It yields the protein CASSFQSGGEQYF. Full variable domain (remainder filled in from reference TRBV11-2 and TRBJ2-7): EAGVAQSPRYKIIEKRQSVAFWCNPISGHATLYWYQQILGQGPKLLIQFQNNGVVDDSQLPKDRFSAERLKGVDSTLKIQPAKLEDSAVYLCASSFQSGGEQYFGPGTRLTVT.

This clonotype was seen at least ten times. The rearrangement joins TRBV28 to TRBJ2-7; 8 positions agree with TRBD2. The CDR3 extends over 12 amino acids. CDR1 is MDHEN and CDR2 is SYDVKM in the germline V gene. V lost 7 bases to trimming and J lost 5 bases; unmatched junction nucleotides: 4. The CDR3: CASTPGGDEQYF. The CDR3 region has the DNA TGTGCCAGCACCCCCGGGGGGGACGAGCAGTACTTC.

This clonotype has ten or more counts. V usage is TRBV7-8 and J usage is TRBJ1-1; D not resolved. Deletions cut 5 bases from V and 11 bases from J, with 18 bases between. CDR1 and CDR2 from the germline V gene are SGHVS and FQNEAQ. The CDR3 totals 13 residues. In DNA, the CDR3 is TGTGCCAGCAGCCCACCGGGGATGTGGTGGGCTTTCTTT. Residues: CASSPPGMWWAFF.

This clonotype was counted between two and nine times. The chain recombines TRBV6-1 with TRBJ2-7, with D maybe TRBD2 (5 bases). In germline, CDR1 is MNHNS, CDR2 SASEGT. V lost 5 bases, J lost 5 bases, and 10 bases lay in between. The CDR3 covers 12 residues. The CDR3 coding sequence is TGTGCCAGCAGTCCGAGGGATGACGAGCAGTACTTC. The encoded protein is CASSPRDDEQYF.

This clonotype was recorded many times. The V call is TRBV28, the J call TRBJ2-3, with 12 nucleotides matching TRBD2. Per the germline V gene, CDR1 is MDHEN and CDR2 is SYDVKM. The CDR3 length is 16 residues. Trimming at V came to 2 bases and at J to 6 bases, leaving 6 bases not matched to a gene. CDR3 bases: TGTGCCAGCAGTTTACGACTAGCGGGAGTGATGGATACGCAGTATTTT. It codes for CASSLRLAGVMDTQYF.

In this sample, this clonotype turned up many times. V is TRBV10-3 and J is TRBJ1-1; no reliable D call. The V end lost 9 bases, the J end lost 3 bases, and 17 bases lay between the germline ends. CDR3 length: 14 residues. CDR1 and CDR2 from the germline V gene are ENHRY and SYGVKD. The CDR3 sequence is CAMTQTEADTEAFF. The CDR3 nucleotides are TGTGCCATGACCCAAACAGAGGCGGACACTGAAGCTTTCTTT.

This clonotype was found a few times. The V gene is TRBV6-1, the J gene TRBJ1-2; D might be TRBD1 (5 bases). This CDR3 is built from 12 residues. Germline values: CDR1 MNHNS, CDR2 SASEGT. The V gene lost 3 bases and the J gene lost 7 bases, with 9 bases spanning the gap. The DNA for the CDR3 is TGTGCCAGCAGTGACAGGGTGGGTGGCTACACCTTC. The encoded protein is CASSDRVGGYTF.

In this sample, this clonotype turned up many times. In DNA form, the CDR3 reads TGTGCCAGCAGCTTGGCAGGGCCCTACTACAATGAGCAGTTCTTC. This codes for CASSLAGPYYNEQFF. J is TRBJ2-1 and V is TRBV5-5; TRBD1 might be the D (5 bases). Trimming pared 0 bases from V and 3 bases from J, leaving 10 bases between. The germline V gene has CDR1 SGHKS and CDR2 YYEKEE (reference sequence). There are 15 residues in the CDR3. The variable domain in full, with the rest retrieved from reference TRBV5-5 and TRBJ2-1, is DAGVTQSPTHLIKTRGQQVTLRCSPISGHKSVSWYQQVLGQGPQFIFQYYEKEERGRGNFPDRFSARQFPNYSSELNVNALLLGDSALYLCASSLAGPYYNEQFFGPGTRLTVL.

This clonotype was counted at least ten times. The rearrangement links TRBV28 to TRBJ1-2; D is possibly TRBD1 (5 bases). This CDR3 comprises 13 residues. Germline loops: CDR1 MDHEN, CDR2 SYDVKM. V gave up 6 bases and J gave up 8 bases, with 16 bases separating them. The DNA of the CDR3 is TGTGCCAGCAGCTTGGGTTGGGGCGTAGGCTACACCTTC. Residues: CASSLGWGVGYTF.

This clonotype was counted ten times or more. V and J are TRBV7-3 and TRBJ2-1; D is undetermined. V was shortened by 5 bases and J by 5 bases, with 10 bases between the two germline ends. CDR1 is SGHTA and CDR2 is FQGTGA in the germline V gene. The CDR3 is made up of 13 amino acids. The chain's CDR3 is CASSPSFDNEQFF. The CDR3, as DNA: TGTGCCAGCAGCCCTTCGTTCGACAATGAGCAGTTCTTC. The variable domain in full, completed from reference TRBV7-3 and TRBJ2-1, reads GAGVSQTPSNKVTEKGKYVELRCDPISGHTALYWYRQSLGQGPEFLIYFQGTGAADDSGLPNDRFFAVRPEGSVSTLKIQRTERGDSAVYLCASSPSFDNEQFFGPGTRLTVL.

There are a few counts of this clonotype. This chain links TRBV19 with TRBJ1-5; tentatively, D is TRBD1 (5 bases). The CDR3 is 15 amino acids. The V end lost 2 bases, the J end lost 4 bases, and 12 bases lay between the germline ends. Germline loops: CDR1 LNHDA, CDR2 SQIVND (reference sequence). CDR3 coding DNA: TGTGCCAGTAGTATATCCCGGGACCGGAATCAGCCCCAGCATTTT. Protein product: CASSISRDRNQPQHF.

This clonotype appeared once. One base away lies a much larger clone, so this may be a sequencing read error. As DNA, the CDR3 is TGCGCCAGCAGCTTGACAGGGACATACGAGCAGTTCTTC. Translation: CASSLTGTYEQFF. The chain couples TRBV5-1 to TRBJ2-7, with a weak D call TRBD1 (6 bases). Gene TRBJ2-1 matches the end of the DNA better, so the J call may be wrong. The CDR3 runs to 13 residues. Per the germline V gene, CDR1 is SGHRS and CDR2 is YFSETQ.

V usage is TRBV7-9 and J usage is TRBJ2-6; 8 nucleotides line up with TRBD1. Germline V gene lookup returns CDR1 SEHNR and CDR2 FQNEAQ (reference sequence). The CDR3 runs to 17 residues. V dropped 8 bases and J dropped 0; count of bases not matched to a gene: 9. CDR3 sequence reads: CASQTGTGDSGANVLTF. CDR3 DNA sequence: TGTGCCAGCCAGACAGGGACAGGAGACTCTGGGGCCAACGTCCTGACTTTC.

The rearrangement joins TRBV28 to TRBJ1-3; perhaps TRBD1 as D (5 bases). The germline V and J ends were trimmed by 3 bases and 9 bases, with 9 bases remaining between them. The CDR3 extends over 12 amino acids. Germline assignment: CDR1 MDHEN and CDR2 SYDVKM. The CDR3 DNA sequence: TGTGCCAGCAGTTTTGTGGGGGGCACCATATATTTT. Its protein product is CASSFVGGTIYF.

The chain uses TRBV7-9 and TRBJ2-5, with 8 positions matching TRBD1. This CDR3 comprises 16 residues. V shed 1 base and J 3 bases; nucleotides not matched to a gene: 7. CDR1 SEHNR and CDR2 FQNEAQ come from the germline V gene (reference sequence). The CDR3 loop reads CASSLVPGQGEETQYF. The CDR3 DNA reads TGTGCCAGCAGCTTAGTCCCCGGACAGGGAGAAGAGACCCAGTACTTC.

This clonotype was seen at least ten times. This chain links TRBV3-1 with TRBJ2-7, with D maybe TRBD2 (7 bases). The CDR3 is 15 amino acids. CDR1 and CDR2 from the germline V gene are LGHDT and YNNKEL (reference sequence). V lost 0 bases and J 5 bases, leaving 14 bases between the germline ends. CDR3 coding DNA: TGTGCCAGCAGCCAAGATTTCGGGGGGCATAACGAGCAGTACTTC. Protein product: CASSQDFGGHNEQYF.

This clonotype was seen a handful of times. This rearrangement joins TRBV7-8 to TRBJ1-2; TRBD1 matches at 8 bases. Germline loops: CDR1 SGHVS, CDR2 FQNEAQ. V lost 0 bases, J lost 8 bases, and 11 bases stayed unmatched. CDR3 length: 16 amino acids. CDR3 sequence (DNA): TGTGCCAGCAGCTTAGCCCCTGGCGGACAGGGTGGGGGCTACACCTTC. Its translation: CASSLAPGGQGGGYTF.

The sample holds many counts of this clonotype. V and J are TRBV7-9 and TRBJ2-2; TRBD2 might be the D (6 bases). The germline V gene has CDR1 SEHNR and CDR2 FQNEAQ (reference sequence). The CDR3 sequence is 15 residues long. V lost 3 bases, J lost 2 bases, and 10 bases lay in between. The CDR3 region is CASSFAGLNTGELFF. The CDR3 DNA is TGTGCCAGCAGCTTCGCGGGACTTAACACCGGGGAGCTGTTTTTT.

At least ten counts were recorded for this clonotype. The V call is TRBV12-3 or TRBV12-4, the J call TRBJ2-1, with 9 bases fitting TRBD2. After removal of 3 bases from V and 0 bases from J, the junction contained 18 bases not matched to a gene. The CDR3 covers 21 residues. The CDR3 DNA follows: TGTGCCAGCAGTTTTCGTACTAGCGGGCCATACGGTCCGTTCTCCTACAATGAGCAGTTCTTC. Its translation is CASSFRTSGPYGPFSYNEQFF.

On this clonotype: A much larger clone sits a single nucleotide away, making a read error possible. This CDR3 is missing its conserved last phenylalanine or tryptophan, likely due to a read error. CDR3 sequence reads: CASSLGTVSYEQYL. CDR3 coding DNA: TGTGCCAGCAGCTTAGGGACGGTCTCCTACGAGCAGTACCTC. The J gene is TRBJ2-7, the V gene TRBV7-2; D not resolved. Per the germline V gene, CDR1 is SGHTA and CDR2 is FQGNSA. Trimming left V 1 base short and J 0 bases short, with 7 bases between. The CDR3 has 14 residues.